This T cell receptor beta chain was found in a study of blood T cell repertoires in COVID-19. The wider study: Sites across the United States, Italy and Spain contributed samples from acute and convalescent COVID-19.

The assay was immunoSEQ multiplex PCR, and TCRdb's table has in-frame clones only and misses some. The sample shows approximately 210,000 clones, about nine tenths of them seen only once. Trimming left V 2 bases short and J 1 base short, with 9 bases between. The CDR3 loop spans 15 amino acids. Germline loops: CDR1 KGHDR, CDR2 SFDVKD. The TCR sequence derives from a man aged 25 to 40 who had recovered from COVID-19. V usage is TRBV24-1 and J usage is TRBJ2-3, with D perhaps TRBD1 (5 bases). The sample consisted of peripheral blood. CDR3 loop: CATSDSGRGTDTQYF. CDR3 nucleotides: TGTGCCACCAGTGATTCTGGCAGGGGCACAGATACGCAGTATTTT.